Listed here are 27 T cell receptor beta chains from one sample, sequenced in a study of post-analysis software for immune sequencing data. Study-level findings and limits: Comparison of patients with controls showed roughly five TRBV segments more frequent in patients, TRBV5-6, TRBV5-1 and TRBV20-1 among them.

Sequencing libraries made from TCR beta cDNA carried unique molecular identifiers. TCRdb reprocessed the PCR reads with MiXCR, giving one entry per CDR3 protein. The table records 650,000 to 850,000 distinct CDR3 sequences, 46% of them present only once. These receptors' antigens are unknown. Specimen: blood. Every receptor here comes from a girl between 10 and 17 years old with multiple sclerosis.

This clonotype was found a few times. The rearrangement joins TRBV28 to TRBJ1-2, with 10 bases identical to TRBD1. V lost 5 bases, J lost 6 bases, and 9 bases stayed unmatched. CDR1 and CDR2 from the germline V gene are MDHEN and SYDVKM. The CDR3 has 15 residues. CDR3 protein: CASSPAGTGDNGYTF. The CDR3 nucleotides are TGTGCCAGCAGTCCTGCCGGGACAGGGGATAATGGCTACACCTTC.

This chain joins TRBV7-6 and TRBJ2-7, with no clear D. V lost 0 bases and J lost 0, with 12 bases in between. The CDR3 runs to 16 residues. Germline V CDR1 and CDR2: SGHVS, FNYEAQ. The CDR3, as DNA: TGTGCCAGCAGCTTAGCGTTTCAAGTAAGCTCCTACGAGCAGTACTTC. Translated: CASSLAFQVSSYEQYF.

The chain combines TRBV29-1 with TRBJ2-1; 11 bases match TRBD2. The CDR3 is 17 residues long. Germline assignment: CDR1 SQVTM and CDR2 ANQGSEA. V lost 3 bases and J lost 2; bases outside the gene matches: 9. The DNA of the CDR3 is TGCAGCGTTGATCCGGGACTAGCGGTCTCCCCCTACAATGAGCAGTTCTTC. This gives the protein CSVDPGLAVSPYNEQFF.

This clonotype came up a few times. The DNA for the CDR3 is TGTGCCACCCGGACTAGCGGGCCTACCTACGAGCAGTACTTC. This encodes CATRTSGPTYEQYF. V and J are TRBV10-3 and TRBJ2-7; 11 nucleotides line up with TRBD2. The CDR3 spans 14 residues. The ends lost 10 bases at V and 2 bases at J; junction bases unmatched: 7. Looked up from germline, CDR1 is ENHRY and CDR2 is SYGVKD.

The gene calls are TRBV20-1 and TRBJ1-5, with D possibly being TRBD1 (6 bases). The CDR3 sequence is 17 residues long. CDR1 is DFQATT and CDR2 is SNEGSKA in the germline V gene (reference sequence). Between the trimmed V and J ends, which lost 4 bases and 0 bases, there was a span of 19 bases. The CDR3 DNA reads TGCAGTGCTACCCCCCCAGGACAGACGAATAGCAATCAGCCCCAGCATTTT. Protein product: CSATPPGQTNSNQPQHF.

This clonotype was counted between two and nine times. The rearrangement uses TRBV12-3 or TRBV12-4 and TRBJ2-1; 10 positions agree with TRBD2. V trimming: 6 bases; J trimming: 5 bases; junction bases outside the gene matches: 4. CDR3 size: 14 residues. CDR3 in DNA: TGTGCCAGCAGCTGGACTAGCGGAAACAATGAGCAGTTCTTC. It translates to CASSWTSGNNEQFF.

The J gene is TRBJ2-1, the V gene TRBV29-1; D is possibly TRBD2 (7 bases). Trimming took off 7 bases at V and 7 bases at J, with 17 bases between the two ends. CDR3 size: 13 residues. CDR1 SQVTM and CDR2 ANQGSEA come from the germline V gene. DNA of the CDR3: TGCAGCGCTAGGGGGGGAACGTCAAATGAGCAGTTCTTC. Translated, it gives CSARGGTSNEQFF.

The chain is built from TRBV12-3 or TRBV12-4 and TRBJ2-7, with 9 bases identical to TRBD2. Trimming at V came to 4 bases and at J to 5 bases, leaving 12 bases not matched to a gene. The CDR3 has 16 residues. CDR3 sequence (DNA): TGTGCCAGCAGTTCAAGGGTAGCGGGAGTCGAAAACGAGCAGTACTTC. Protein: CASSSRVAGVENEQYF.

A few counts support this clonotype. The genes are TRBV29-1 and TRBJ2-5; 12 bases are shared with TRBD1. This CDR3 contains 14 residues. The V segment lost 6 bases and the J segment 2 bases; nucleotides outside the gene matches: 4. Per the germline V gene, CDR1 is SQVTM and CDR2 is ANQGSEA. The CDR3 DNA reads TGCAGCGTCCGGGACAGGGGGCCACAAGAGACCCAGTACTTC. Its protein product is CSVRDRGPQETQYF. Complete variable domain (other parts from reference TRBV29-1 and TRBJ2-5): SAVISQKPSRDICQRGTSLTIQCQVDSQVTMMFWYRQQPGQSLTLIATANQGSEATYESGFVIDKFPISRPNLTFSTLTVSNMSPEDSSIYLCSVRDRGPQETQYFGPGTRLLVL.

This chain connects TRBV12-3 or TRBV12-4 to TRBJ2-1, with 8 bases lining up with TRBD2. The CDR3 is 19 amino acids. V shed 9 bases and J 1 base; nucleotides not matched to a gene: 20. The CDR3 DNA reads TGTGCCAGTTTCCCAAACAGTGGGGCGGGAGGTAGTTCCTACAATGAGCAGTTCTTC. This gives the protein CASFPNSGAGGSSYNEQFF.

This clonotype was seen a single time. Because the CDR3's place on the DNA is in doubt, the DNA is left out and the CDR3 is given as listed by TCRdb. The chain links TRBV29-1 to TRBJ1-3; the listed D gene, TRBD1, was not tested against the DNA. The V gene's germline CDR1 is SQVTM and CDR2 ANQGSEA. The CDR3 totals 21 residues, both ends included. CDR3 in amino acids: CSVGGVLLHEQFFGARDTIYF.

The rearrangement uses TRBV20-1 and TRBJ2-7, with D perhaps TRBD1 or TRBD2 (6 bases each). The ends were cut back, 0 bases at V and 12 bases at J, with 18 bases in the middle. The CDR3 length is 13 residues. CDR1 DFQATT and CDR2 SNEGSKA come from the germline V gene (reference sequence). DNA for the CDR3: TGCAGTGCTAGAGAGATCCGGAGGGACACCCTGTACTTC. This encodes CSAREIRRDTLYF.

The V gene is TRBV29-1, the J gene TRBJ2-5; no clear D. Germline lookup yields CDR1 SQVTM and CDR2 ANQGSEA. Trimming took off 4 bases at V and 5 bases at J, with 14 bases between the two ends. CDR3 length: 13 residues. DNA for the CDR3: TGCAGCGTTGGGGTAATTGGTGAGGAGACCCAGTACTTC. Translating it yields CSVGVIGEETQYF. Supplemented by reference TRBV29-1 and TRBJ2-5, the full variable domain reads SAVISQKPSRDICQRGTSLTIQCQVDSQVTMMFWYRQQPGQSLTLIATANQGSEATYESGFVIDKFPISRPNLTFSTLTVSNMSPEDSSIYLCSVGVIGEETQYFGPGTRLLVL.

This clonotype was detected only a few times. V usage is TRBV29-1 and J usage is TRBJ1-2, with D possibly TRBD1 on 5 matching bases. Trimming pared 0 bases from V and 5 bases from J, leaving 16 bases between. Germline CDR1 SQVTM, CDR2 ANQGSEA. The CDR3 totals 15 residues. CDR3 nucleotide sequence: TGCAGCGTTGAAGATCGTGGGGGAAAGCGGTATGGCTACACCTTC. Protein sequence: CSVEDRGGKRYGYTF.

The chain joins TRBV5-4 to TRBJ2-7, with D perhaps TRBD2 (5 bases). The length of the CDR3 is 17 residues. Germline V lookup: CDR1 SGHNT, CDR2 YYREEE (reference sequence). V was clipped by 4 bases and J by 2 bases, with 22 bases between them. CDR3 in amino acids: CASSGRTSGSTTYEQYF. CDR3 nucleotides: TGTGCCAGCAGCGGACGGACCAGCGGATCCACCACCTACGAGCAGTACTTC.

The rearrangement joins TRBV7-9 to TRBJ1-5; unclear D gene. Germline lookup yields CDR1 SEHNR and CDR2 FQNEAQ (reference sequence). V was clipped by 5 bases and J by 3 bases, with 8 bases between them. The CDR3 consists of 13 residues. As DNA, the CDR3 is TGTGCCAGCAGCATCGGCCCCAATCAGCCCCAGCATTTT. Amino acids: CASSIGPNQPQHF. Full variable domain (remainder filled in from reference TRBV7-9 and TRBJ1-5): DTGVSQNPRHKITKRGQNVTFRCDPISEHNRLYWYRQTLGQGPEFLTYFQNEAQLEKSRLLSDRFSAERPKGSFSTLEIQRTEQGDSAMYLCASSIGPNQPQHFGDGTRLSIL.

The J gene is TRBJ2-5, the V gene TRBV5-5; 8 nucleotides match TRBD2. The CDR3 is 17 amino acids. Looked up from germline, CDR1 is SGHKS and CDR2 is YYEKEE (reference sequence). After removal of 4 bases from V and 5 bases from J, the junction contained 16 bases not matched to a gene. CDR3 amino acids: CASSPGIAGRTWETQYF. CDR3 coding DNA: TGTGCCAGCAGCCCTGGGATAGCGGGGCGGACGTGGGAGACCCAGTACTTC.

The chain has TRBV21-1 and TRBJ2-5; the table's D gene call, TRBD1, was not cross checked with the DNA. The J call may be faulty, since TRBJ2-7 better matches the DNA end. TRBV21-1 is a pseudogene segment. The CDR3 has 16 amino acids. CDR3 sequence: CASSPPDDERRYEQYF. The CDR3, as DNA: TGTGCCAGCAGCCCCCCGGACGACGAGAGACGCTACGAGCAGTACTTC.

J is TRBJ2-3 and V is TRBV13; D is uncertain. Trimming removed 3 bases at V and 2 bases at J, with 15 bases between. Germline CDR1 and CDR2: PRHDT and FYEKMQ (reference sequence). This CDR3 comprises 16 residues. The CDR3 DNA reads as TGTGCCAGCAGCTTTCCCCTAGGTCCTGTCACAGATACGCAGTATTTT. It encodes CASSFPLGPVTDTQYF.

CDR3 in amino acids: CASSQETVNGYTF. Here the CDR3 DNA reads TGCGCCAGCAGCCAGGAGACAGTAAATGGCTACACCTTC. J is TRBJ1-2 and V is TRBV4-3; a possible D gene is TRBD1 (5 bases). The germline V gene encodes CDR1 LGHNA and CDR2 YSLEER. This CDR3 has 13 residues. Trimming took 3 bases from V and 6 from J, leaving 11 bases between them.

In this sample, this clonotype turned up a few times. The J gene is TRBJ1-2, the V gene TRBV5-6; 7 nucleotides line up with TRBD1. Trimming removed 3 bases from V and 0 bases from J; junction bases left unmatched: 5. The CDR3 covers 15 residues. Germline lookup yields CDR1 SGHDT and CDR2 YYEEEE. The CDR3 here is CASSSGTAANYGYTF. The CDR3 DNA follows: TGTGCCAGCAGCTCCGGGACAGCAGCTAACTATGGCTACACCTTC.

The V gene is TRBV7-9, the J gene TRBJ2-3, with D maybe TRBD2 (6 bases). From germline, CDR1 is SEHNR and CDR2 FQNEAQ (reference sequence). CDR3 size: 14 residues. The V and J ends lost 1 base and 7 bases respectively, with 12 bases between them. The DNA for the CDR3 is TGTGCCAGCAGCTTAGGAGGGACTGCTTATACGCAGTATTTT. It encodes CASSLGGTAYTQYF.

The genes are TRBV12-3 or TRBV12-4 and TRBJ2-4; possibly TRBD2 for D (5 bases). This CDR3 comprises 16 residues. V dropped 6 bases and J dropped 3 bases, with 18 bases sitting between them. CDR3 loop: CASSQSGNFIKNIQYF. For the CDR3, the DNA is TGTGCCAGCAGCCAAAGCGGTAACTTCATCAAAAACATTCAGTACTTC.

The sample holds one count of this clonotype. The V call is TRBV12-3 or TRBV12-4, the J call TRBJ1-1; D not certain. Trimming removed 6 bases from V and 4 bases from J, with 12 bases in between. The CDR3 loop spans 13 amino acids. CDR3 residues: CASSFQESTEAFF. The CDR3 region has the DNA TGTGCCAGCAGCTTCCAGGAGTCCACTGAAGCTTTCTTT.

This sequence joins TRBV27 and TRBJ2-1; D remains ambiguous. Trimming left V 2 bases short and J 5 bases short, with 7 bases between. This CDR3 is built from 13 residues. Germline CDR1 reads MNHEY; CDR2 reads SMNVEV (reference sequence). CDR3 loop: CASSLVDNNEQFF. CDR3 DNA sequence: TGTGCCAGCAGTTTAGTTGACAACAATGAGCAGTTCTTC.

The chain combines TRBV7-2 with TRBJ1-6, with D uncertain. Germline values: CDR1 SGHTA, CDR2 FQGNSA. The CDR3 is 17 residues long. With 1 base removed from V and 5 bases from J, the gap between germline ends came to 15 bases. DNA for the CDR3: TGTGCCAGCAGCTTAGTAGCCAGATCATACGATAATTCACCCCTCCACTTT. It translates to CASSLVARSYDNSPLHF.

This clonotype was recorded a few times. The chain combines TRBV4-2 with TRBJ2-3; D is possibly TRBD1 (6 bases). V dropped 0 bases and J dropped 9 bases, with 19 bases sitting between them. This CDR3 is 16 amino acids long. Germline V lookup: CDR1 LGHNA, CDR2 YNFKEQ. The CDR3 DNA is TGTGCCAGCAGCCAAGAAGACAGAGGGGGTCGCGGGACGCAGTATTTT. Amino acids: CASSQEDRGGRGTQYF.